A single T cell receptor beta chain is shown here with its context. What it binds is unknown. These data are taken from a study of chemoradiotherapy in HPV16-positive cancers. The study, taken as a whole, reports: Only a couple of HPV16-positive patients supplied the functional HPV-specificity definition.

Trimming stripped 4 bases from V and 0 bases from J, with 10 bases between. The germline V gene encodes CDR1 MNHEY and CDR2 SVGAGI. This CDR3 is built from 14 residues. Produced via immunoSEQ multiplex PCR; TCRdb's table is partial and in-frame only. The sample has approximately 58,000 clones; more than 75% are singletons. The specimen comprised blood, sampled from a patient who underwent chemoradiotherapy. The V gene is TRBV6-5, the J gene TRBJ2-7, with D maybe TRBD1 (6 bases). The receptor was isolated from a human donor with HPV-associated anogenital cancer. In nucleotides, the CDR3 is TGTGCCAGCAGTTCCACAGGGAGCTCCTACGAGCAGTACTTC. Translated: CASSSTGSSYEQYF.